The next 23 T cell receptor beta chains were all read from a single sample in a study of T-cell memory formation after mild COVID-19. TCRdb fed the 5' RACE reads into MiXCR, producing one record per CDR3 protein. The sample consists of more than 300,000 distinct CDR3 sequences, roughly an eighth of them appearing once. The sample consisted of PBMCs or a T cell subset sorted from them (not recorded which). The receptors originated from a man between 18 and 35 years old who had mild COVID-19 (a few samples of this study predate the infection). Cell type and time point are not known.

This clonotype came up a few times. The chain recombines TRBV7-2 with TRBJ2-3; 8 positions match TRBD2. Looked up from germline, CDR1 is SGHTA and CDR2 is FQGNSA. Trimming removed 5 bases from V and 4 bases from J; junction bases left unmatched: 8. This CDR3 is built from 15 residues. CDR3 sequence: CASSLGTSRSDTQYF. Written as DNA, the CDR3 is TGTGCCAGCAGCCTAGGGACTAGTAGATCAGATACGCAGTATTTT.

CDR3 amino acids: CASSLSWRYEQYF. CDR3 bases: TGTGCCAGCAGCTTATCCTGGAGGTACGAGCAGTACTTC. V usage is TRBV11-2 and J usage is TRBJ2-7, with a possible D match to TRBD2 (5 bases). The CDR3 runs to 13 residues. Germline V gene sequence: CDR1 SGHAT, CDR2 FQNNGV. V was pared by 2 bases and J by 4 bases, with 9 bases between. Supplemented by reference TRBV11-2 and TRBJ2-7, the full variable domain reads EAGVAQSPRYKIIEKRQSVAFWCNPISGHATLYWYQQILGQGPKLLIQFQNNGVVDDSQLPKDRFSAERLKGVDSTLKIQPAKLEDSAVYLCASSLSWRYEQYFGPGTRLTVT.

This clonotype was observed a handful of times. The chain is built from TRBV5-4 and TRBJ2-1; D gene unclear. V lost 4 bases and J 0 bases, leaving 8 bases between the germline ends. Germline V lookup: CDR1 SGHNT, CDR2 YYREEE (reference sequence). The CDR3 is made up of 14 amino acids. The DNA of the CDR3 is TGTGCCAGCAGCCCGATGAGCTCCTACAATGAGCAGTTCTTC. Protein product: CASSPMSSYNEQFF.

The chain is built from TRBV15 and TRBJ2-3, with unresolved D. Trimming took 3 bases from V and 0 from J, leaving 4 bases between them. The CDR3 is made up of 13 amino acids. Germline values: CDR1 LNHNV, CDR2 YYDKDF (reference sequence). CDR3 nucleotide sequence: TGTGCCACCAGCAGTTTTAGCACAGATACGCAGTATTTT. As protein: CATSSFSTDTQYF.

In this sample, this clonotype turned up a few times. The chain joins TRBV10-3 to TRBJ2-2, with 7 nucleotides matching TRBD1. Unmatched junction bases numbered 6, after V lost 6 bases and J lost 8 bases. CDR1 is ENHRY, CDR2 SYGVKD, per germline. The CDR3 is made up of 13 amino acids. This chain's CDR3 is CAIRNDRAGELFF. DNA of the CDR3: TGTGCCATCAGAAATGACAGGGCTGGGGAGCTGTTTTTT.

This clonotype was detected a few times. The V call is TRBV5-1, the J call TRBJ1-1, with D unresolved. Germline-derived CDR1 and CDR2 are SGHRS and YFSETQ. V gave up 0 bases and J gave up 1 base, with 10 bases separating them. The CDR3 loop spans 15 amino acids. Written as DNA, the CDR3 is TGCGCCAGCAGCTTGGTCCCGGAGGGGAACACTGAAGCTTTCTTT. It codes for CASSLVPEGNTEAFF.

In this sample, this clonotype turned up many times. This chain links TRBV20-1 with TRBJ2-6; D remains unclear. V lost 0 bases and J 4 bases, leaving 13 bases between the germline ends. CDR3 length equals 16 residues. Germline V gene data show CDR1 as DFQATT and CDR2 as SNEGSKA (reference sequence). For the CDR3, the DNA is TGCAGTGCTAGAGATCTGGTAGTTGCCGGGGCCAACGTCCTGACTTTC. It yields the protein CSARDLVVAGANVLTF.

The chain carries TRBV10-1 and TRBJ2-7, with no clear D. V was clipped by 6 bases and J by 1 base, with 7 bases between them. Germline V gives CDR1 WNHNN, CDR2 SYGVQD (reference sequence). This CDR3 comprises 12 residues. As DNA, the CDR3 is TGCGCCAGCAGAGGCAGATCCTACGAGCAGTACTTC. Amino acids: CASRGRSYEQYF.

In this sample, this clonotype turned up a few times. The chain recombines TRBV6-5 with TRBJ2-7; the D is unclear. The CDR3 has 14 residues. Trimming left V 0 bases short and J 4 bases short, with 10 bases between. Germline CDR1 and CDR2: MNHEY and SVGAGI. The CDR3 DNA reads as TGTGCCAGCAGTTACTCGGGCTCAAGTTACGAGCAGTACTTC. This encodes CASSYSGSSYEQYF.

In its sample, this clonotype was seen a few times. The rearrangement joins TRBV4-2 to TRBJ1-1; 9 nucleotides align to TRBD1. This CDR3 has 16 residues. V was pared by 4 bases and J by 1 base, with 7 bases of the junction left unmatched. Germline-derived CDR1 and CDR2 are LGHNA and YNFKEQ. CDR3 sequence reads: CASSRLETGGNTEAFF. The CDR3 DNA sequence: TGTGCCAGCAGCCGGCTTGAGACAGGGGGGAACACTGAAGCTTTCTTT.

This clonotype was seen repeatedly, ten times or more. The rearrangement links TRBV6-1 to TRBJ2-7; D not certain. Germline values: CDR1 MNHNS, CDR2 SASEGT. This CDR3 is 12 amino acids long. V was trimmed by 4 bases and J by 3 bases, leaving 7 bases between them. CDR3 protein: CASSVPSYEQYF. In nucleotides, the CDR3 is TGTGCCAGCAGTGTTCCGAGCTACGAGCAGTACTTC.

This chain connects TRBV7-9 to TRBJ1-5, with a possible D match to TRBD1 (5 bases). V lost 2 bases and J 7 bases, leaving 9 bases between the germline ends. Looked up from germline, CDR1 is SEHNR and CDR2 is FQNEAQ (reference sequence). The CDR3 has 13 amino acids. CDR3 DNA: TGTGCCAGCAGCTTATCGGGGGAACAGCCCCAGCATTTT. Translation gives CASSLSGEQPQHF.

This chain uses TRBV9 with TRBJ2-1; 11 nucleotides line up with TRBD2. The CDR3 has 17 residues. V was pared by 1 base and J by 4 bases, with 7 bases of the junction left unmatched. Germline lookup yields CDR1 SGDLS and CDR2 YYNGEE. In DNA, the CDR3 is TGTGCCAGCAGCGTACAAGGCTGGACTAGCGGGTACAATGAGCAGTTCTTC. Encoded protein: CASSVQGWTSGYNEQFF.

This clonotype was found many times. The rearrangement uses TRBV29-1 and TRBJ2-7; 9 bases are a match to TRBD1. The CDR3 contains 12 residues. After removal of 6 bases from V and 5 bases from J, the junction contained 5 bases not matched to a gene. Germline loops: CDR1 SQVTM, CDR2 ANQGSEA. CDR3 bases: TGCAGCGTCGACGGACAGGGGAACGAGCAGTACTTC. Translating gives CSVDGQGNEQYF.

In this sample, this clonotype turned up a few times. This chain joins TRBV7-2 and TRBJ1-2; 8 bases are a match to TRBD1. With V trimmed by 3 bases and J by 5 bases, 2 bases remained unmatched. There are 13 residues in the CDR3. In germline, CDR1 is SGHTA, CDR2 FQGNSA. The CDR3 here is CASSFQGAYGYTF. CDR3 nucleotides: TGTGCCAGCAGCTTCCAGGGGGCATATGGCTACACCTTC.

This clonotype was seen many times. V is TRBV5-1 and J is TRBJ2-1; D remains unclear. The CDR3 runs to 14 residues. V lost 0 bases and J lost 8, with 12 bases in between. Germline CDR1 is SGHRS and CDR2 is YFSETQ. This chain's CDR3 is CASSLALKYDEQFF. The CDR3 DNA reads TGCGCCAGCAGCTTGGCCCTGAAGTACGATGAGCAGTTCTTC.

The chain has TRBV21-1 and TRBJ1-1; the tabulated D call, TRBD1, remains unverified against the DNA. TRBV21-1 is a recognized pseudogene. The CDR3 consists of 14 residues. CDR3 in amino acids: CASSKGRDRIDAFF. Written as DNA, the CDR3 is TGTGCCAGCAGCAAAGGGCGTGACAGGATAGACGCTTTCTTT.

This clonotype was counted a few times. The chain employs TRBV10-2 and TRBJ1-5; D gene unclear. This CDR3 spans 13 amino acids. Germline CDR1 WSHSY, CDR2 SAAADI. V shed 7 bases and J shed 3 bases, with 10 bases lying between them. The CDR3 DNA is TGCGCCAGCACCAGCATACCCAATCAGCCCCAGCATTTT. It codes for CASTSIPNQPQHF.

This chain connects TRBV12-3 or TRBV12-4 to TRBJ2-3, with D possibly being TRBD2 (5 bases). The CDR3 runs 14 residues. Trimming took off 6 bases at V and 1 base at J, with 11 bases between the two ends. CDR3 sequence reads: CASSRETGTDTQYF. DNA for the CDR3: TGTGCCAGCAGCCGGGAAACTGGCACAGATACGCAGTATTTT.

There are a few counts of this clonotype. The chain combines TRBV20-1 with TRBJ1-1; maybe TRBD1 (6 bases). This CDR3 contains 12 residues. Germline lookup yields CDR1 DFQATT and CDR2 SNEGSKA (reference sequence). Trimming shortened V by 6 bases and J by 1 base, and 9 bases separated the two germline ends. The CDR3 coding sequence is TGCAGTGCCCTGACAGGGAACACTGAAGCTTTCTTT. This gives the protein CSALTGNTEAFF.

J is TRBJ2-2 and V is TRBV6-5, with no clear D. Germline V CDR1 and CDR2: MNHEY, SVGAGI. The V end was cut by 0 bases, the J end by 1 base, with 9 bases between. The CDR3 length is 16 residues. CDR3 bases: TGTGCCAGCAGTTACTCCGTCGGCGGGAACACCGGGGAGCTGTTTTTT. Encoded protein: CASSYSVGGNTGELFF.

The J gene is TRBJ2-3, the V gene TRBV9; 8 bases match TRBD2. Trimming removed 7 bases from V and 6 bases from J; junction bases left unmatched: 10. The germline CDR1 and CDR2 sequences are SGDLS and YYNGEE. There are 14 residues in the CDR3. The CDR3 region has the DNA TGTGCCAGCGCCCCGGGAGGGGTCGCCGATACGCAGTATTTT. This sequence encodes CASAPGGVADTQYF.

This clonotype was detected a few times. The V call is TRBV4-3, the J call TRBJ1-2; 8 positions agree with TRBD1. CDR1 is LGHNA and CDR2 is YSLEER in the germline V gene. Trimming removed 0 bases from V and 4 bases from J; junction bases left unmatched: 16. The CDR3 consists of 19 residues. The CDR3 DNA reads TGCGCCAGCAGCCAAGATGGGGTCGGCAGGGGGCTTGCTGGCTATGGCTACACCTTC. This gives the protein CASSQDGVGRGLAGYGYTF.